The T cell receptor (beta chain) under discussion was sequenced for a study of shared clonotypes between healthy human individuals. Overall study context: Researchers assigned three CD4 naive, three CD4 memory, two CD8 naive and one CD8 memory plate to each donor.

The V end lost 6 bases, the J end lost 2 bases, and 18 bases lay between the germline ends. The CDR3 runs 16 residues. Per the germline V gene, CDR1 is MNHEY and CDR2 is SMNVEV (reference sequence). Method: immunoSEQ multiplex PCR; TCRdb's copy keeps in-frame clones and lacks some. Of hundreds of thousands of clones in the sample, more than 75% were seen once. Researchers reported that CD8 memory united CD45RO+ cells with CCR7-negative CD45RA+ TemRA cells. The sequence came from a man younger than 35 in good health. The sample consisted of memory CD8+ T cells sorted from blood. Subset reported: CD45RO+ cells pooled with CCR7-negative TemRA cells. This sequence joins TRBV27 and TRBJ2-3, with a possible D match to TRBD2 (7 bases). CDR3 sequence (DNA): TGTGCCAGCAGATTAGTATGGCGGGGGCCCACAGATACGCAGTATTTT. It is translated as CASRLVWRGPTDTQYF.